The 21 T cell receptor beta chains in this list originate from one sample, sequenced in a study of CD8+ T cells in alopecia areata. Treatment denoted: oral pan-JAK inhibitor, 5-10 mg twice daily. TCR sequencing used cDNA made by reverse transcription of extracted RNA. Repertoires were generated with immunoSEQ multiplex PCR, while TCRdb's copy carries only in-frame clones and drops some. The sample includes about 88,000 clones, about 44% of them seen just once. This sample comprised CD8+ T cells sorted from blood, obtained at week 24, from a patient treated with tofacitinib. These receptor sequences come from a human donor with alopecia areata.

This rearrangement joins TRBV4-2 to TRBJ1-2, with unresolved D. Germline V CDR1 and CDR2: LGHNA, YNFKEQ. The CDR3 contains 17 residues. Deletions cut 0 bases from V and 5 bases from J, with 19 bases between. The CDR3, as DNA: TGTGCCAGCAGCCAAGATCTCGGCCCGAGCCTTCGGTATGGCTACACCTTC. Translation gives CASSQDLGPSLRYGYTF.

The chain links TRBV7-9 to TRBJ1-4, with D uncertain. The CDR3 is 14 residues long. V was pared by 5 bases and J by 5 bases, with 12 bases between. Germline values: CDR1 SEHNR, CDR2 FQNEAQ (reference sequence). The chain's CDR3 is CASSLGSGNEKLFF. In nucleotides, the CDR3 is TGTGCCAGCAGCCTCGGGTCGGGAAATGAAAAACTGTTTTTT. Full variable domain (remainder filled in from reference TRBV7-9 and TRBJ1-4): DTGVSQNPRHKITKRGQNVTFRCDPISEHNRLYWYRQTLGQGPEFLTYFQNEAQLEKSRLLSDRFSAERPKGSFSTLEIQRTEQGDSAMYLCASSLGSGNEKLFFGSGTQLSVL.

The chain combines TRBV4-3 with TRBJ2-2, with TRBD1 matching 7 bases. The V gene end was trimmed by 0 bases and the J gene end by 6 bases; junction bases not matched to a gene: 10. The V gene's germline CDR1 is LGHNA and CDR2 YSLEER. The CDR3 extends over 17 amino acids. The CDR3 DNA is TGCGCCAGCAGCCAAGAGAATCGACAGGGCTGGTCCGGGGAGCTGTTTTTT. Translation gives CASSQENRQGWSGELFF.

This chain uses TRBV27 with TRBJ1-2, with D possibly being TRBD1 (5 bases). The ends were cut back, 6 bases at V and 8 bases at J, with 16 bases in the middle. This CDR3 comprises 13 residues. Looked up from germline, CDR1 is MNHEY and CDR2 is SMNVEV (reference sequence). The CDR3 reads CASSLGTKGGYTF. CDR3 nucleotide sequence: TGTGCCAGCAGCCTAGGAACCAAGGGGGGCTACACCTTC.

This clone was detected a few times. CDR3 protein: CASSDRGNEQYF. CDR3 nucleotide sequence: TGTGCCAGCAGCGACAGGGGGAACGAGCAGTACTTC. The genes are TRBV6-5 and TRBJ2-7; TRBD1 aligns across 9 bases. CDR3 size: 12 residues. With V trimmed by 6 bases and J by 5 bases, 2 bases remained unmatched. Germline lookup yields CDR1 MNHEY and CDR2 SVGAGI.

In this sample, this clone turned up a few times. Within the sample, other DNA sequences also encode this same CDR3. Here the CDR3 reads CASSLGTDTQYF. The CDR3 DNA is TGTGCCAGCAGTTTGGGCACAGATACGCAGTATTTT. The gene calls are TRBV27 and TRBJ2-3; D unresolved. The CDR3 has 12 amino acids. The V gene's germline CDR1 is MNHEY and CDR2 SMNVEV (reference sequence). V shed 3 bases and J shed 1 base, with 2 bases lying between them.

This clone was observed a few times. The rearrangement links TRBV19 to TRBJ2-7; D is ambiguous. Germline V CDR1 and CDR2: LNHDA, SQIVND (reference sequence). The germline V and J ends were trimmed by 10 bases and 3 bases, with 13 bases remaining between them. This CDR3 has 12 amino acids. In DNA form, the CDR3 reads TGTGCCACTCGACCTTCTAACTACGAGCAGTACTTC. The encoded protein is CATRPSNYEQYF. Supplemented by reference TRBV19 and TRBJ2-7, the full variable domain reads DGGITQSPKYLFRKEGQNVTLSCEQNLNHDAMYWYRQDPGQGLRLIYYSQIVNDFQKGDIAEGYSVSREKKESFPLTVTSAQKNPTAFYLCATRPSNYEQYFGPGTRLTVT.

CDR3 protein: CASSPLLPINEQFF. The CDR3 nucleotides read TGTGCCAGCAGCCCACTCCTGCCTATAAATGAGCAGTTCTTC. The chain has TRBV7-9 and TRBJ2-1; D is uncertain. CDR3 size: 14 residues. The V and J ends lost 5 bases and 7 bases respectively, with 15 bases between them. Germline V gene data show CDR1 as SEHNR and CDR2 as FQNEAQ (reference sequence).

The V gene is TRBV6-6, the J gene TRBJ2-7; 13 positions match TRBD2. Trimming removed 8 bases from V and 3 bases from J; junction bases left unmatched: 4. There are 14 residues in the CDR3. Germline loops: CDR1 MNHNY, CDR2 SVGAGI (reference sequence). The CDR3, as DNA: TGTGCCAGCCTCCGGACTAGCGGGAGCTACGAGCAGTACTTC. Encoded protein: CASLRTSGSYEQYF.

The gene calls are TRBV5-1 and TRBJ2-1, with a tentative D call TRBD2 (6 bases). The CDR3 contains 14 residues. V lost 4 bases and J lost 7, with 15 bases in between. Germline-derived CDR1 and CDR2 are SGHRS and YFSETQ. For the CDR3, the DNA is TGCGCCAGCAGCCCCCTCGGGAGCGTGAATGAGCAGTTCTTC. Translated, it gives CASSPLGSVNEQFF.

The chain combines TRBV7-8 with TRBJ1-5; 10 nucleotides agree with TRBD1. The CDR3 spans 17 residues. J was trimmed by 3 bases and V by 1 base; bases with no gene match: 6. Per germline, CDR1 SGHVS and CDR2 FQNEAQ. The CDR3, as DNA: TGTGCCAGCAGCTTAGGGGGCGGGACAGGGGCCAATCAGCCCCAGCATTTT. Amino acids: CASSLGGGTGANQPQHF. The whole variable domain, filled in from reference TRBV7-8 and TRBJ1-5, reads GAGVSQSPRYKVAKRGQDVALRCDPISGHVSLFWYQQALGQGPEFLTYFQNEAQLDKSGLPSDRFFAERPEGSVSTLKIQRTQQEDSAVYLCASSLGGGTGANQPQHFGDGTRLSIL.

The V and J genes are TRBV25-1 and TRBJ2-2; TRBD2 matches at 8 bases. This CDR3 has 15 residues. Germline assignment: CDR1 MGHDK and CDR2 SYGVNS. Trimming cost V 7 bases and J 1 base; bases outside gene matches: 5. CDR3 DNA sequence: TGTGCCAGCACCGGGACTAGGGAGAACACCGGGGAGCTGTTTTTT. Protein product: CASTGTRENTGELFF.

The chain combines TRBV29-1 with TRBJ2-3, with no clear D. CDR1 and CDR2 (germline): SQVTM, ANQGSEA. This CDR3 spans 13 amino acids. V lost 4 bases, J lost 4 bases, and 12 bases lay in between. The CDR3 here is CSVGGGKADTQYF. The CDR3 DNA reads TGCAGCGTTGGGGGTGGTAAAGCAGATACGCAGTATTTT.

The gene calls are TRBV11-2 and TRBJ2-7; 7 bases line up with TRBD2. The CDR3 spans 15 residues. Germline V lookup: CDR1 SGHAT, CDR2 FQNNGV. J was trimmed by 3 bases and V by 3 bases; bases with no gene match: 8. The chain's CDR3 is CASSFRLAFNYEQYF. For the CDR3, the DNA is TGTGCCAGCAGCTTCAGACTAGCCTTCAACTACGAGCAGTACTTC.

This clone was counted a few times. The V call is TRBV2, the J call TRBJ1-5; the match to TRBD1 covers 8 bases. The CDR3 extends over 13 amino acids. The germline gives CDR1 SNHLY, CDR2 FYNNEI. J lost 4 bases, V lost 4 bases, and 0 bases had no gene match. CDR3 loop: CASSGTGNQPQHF. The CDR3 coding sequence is TGTGCCAGCAGTGGGACAGGGAATCAGCCCCAGCATTTT.

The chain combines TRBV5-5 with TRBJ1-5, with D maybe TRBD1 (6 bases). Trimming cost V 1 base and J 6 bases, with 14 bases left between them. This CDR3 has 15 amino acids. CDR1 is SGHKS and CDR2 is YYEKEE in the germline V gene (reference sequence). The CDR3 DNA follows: TGTGCCAGCAGCTTGAGCAGGGGAGTCCGTCAGCCCCAGCATTTT. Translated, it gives CASSLSRGVRQPQHF. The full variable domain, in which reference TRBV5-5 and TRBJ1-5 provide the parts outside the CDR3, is DAGVTQSPTHLIKTRGQQVTLRCSPISGHKSVSWYQQVLGQGPQFIFQYYEKEERGRGNFPDRFSARQFPNYSSELNVNALLLGDSALYLCASSLSRGVRQPQHFGDGTRLSIL.

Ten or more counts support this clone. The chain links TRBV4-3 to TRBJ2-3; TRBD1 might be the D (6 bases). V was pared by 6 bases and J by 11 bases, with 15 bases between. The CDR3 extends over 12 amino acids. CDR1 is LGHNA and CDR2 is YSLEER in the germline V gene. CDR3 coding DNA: TGCGCCAGCAGTCCCAGGGGCGCGGGGCAGTATTTT. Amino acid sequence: CASSPRGAGQYF.

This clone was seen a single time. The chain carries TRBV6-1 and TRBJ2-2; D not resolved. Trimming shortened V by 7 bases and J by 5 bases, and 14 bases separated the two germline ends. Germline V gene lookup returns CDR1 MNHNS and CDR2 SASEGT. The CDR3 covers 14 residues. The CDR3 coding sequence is TGTGCCAGCACCGAACACCAAACAACCGGGGAGCTGTTTTTT. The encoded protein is CASTEHQTTGELFF.

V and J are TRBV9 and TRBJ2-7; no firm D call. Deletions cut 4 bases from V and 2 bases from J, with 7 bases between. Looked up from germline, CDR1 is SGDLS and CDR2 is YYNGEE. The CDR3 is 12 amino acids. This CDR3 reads CASSPNTYEQYF. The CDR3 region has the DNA TGTGCCAGCAGCCCCAATACCTACGAGCAGTACTTC.

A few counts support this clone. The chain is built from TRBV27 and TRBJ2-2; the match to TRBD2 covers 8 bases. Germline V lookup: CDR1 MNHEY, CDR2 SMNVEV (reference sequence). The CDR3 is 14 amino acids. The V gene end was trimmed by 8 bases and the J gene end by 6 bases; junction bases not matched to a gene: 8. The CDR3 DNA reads TGTGCCAGCCGGGCGGGAGGTTTAGCCGGGGAGCTGTTTTTT. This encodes CASRAGGLAGELFF.

This chain's CDR3 is CASSLLVIGDEQFF. In nucleotides, the CDR3 is TGTGCCAGCAGCCTACTAGTTATCGGGGATGAGCAGTTCTTC. This rearrangement joins TRBV7-9 to TRBJ2-1; D is perhaps TRBD2 (5 bases). Per germline, CDR1 SEHNR and CDR2 FQNEAQ (reference sequence). The length of the CDR3 is 14 residues. Trimming left V 5 bases short and J 8 bases short, with 16 bases between.